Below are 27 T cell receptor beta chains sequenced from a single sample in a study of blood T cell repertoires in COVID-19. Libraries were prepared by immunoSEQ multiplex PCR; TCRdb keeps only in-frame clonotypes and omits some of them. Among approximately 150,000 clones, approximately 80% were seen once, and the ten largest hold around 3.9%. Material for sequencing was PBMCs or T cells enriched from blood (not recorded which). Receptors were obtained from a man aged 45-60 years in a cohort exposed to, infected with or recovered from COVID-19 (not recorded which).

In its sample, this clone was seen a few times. CDR3 loop: CASSQGLYTDTQYF. The CDR3 DNA sequence: TGTGCCAGCAGCCAAGGACTCTACACAGATACGCAGTATTTT. The V call is TRBV14, the J call TRBJ2-3; no definite D call. Germline values: CDR1 SGHDN, CDR2 FVKESK. V was clipped by 1 base and J by 2 bases, with 7 bases between them. The CDR3 sequence is 14 residues long. The full variable domain, its missing parts supplied by reference TRBV14 and TRBJ2-3, is EAGVTQFPSHSVIEKGQTVTLRCDPISGHDNLYWYRRVMGKEIKFLLHFVKESKQDESGMPNNRFLAERTGGTYSTLKVQPAELEDSGVYFCASSQGLYTDTQYFGPGTRLTVL.

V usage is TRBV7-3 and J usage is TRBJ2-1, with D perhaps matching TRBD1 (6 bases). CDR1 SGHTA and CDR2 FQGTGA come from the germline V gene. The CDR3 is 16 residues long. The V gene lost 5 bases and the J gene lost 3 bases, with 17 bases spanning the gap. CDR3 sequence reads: CASSLVGGGNYNEQFF. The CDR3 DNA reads TGTGCCAGCAGCCTGGTGGGTGGGGGCAACTACAATGAGCAGTTCTTC.

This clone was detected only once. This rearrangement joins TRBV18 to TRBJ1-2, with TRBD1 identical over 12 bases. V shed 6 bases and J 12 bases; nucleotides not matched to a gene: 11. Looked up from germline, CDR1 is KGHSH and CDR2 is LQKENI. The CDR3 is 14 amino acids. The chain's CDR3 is CASSPGQGATRHTF. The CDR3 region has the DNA TGTGCCAGCTCGCCGGGACAGGGGGCGACCCGGCACACCTTC.

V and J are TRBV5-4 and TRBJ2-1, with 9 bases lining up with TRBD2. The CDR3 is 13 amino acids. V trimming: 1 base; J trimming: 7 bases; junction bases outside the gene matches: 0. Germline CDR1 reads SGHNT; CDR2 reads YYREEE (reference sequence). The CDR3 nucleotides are TGTGCCAGCAGCTTGACTAGCGGGAATGAGCAGTTCTTC. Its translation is CASSLTSGNEQFF.

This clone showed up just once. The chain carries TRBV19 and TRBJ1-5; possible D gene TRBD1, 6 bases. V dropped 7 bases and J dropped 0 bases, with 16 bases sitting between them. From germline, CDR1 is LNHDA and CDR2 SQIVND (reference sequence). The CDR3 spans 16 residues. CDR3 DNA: TGTGCCAGTACCCTGGGGGCCCATTATAGCAATCAGCCCCAGCATTTT. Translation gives CASTLGAHYSNQPQHF.

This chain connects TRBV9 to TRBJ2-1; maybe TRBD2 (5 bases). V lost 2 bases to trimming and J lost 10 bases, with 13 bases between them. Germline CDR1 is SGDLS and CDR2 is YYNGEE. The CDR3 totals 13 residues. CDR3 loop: CASSVRGRGEQFF. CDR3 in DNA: TGTGCCAGCAGCGTCAGAGGGCGCGGAGAGCAGTTCTTC.

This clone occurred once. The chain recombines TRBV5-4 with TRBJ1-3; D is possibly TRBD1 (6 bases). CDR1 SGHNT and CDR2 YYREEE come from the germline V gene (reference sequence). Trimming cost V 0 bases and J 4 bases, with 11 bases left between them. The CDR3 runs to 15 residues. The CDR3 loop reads CASSLGQAVGNTIYF. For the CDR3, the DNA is TGTGCCAGCAGCTTGGGACAGGCCGTGGGAAACACCATATATTTT.

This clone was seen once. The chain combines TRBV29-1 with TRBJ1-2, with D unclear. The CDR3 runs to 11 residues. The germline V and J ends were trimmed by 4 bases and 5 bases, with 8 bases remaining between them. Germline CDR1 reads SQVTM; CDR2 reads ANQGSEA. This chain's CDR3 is CSVGTDYGYTF. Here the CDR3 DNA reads TGCAGCGTTGGCACAGATTATGGCTACACCTTC. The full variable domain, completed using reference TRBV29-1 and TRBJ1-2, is SAVISQKPSRDICQRGTSLTIQCQVDSQVTMMFWYRQQPGQSLTLIATANQGSEATYESGFVIDKFPISRPNLTFSTLTVSNMSPEDSSIYLCSVGTDYGYTFGSGTRLTVV.

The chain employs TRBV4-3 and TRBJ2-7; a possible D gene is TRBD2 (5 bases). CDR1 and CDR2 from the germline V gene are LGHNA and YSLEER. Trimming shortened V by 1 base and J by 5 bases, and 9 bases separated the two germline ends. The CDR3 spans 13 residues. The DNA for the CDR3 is TGCGCCAGCAGCCAAGGTTCGGGGAACGAGCAGTACTTC. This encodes CASSQGSGNEQYF.

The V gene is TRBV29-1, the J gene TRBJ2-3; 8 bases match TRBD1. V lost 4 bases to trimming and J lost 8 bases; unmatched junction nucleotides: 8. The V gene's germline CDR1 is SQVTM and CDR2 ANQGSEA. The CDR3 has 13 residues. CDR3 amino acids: CSVGDRTPSTQYF. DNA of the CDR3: TGCAGCGTTGGGGACAGGACTCCCTCTACGCAGTATTTT.

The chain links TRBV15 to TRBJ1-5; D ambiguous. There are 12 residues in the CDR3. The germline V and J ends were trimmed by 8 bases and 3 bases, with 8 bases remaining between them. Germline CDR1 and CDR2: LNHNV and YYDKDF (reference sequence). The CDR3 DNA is TGTGCCACCCGCCAGGACAATCAGCCCCAGCATTTT. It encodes CATRQDNQPQHF.

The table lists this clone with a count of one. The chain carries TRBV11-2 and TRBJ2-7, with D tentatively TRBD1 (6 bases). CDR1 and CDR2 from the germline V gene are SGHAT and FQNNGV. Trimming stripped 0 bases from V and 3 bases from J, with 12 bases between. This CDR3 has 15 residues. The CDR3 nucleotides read TGTGCCAGCAGCTTAGATGGGGGCACCCTCTACGAGCAGTACTTC. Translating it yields CASSLDGGTLYEQYF.

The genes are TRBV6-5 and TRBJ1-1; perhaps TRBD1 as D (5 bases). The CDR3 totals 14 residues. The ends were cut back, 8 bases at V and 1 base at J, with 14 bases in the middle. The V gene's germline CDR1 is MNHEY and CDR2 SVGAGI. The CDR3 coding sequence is TGTGCCAGCGGAATGACAGCCTCGAACACTGAAGCTTTCTTT. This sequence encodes CASGMTASNTEAFF.

CDR3: CASSPLTGDNEQFF. CDR3 nucleotide sequence: TGTGCCAGCAGTCCTCTCACAGGGGACAATGAGCAGTTCTTC. The chain carries TRBV27 and TRBJ2-1, with TRBD1 identical over 7 bases. Germline V gene lookup returns CDR1 MNHEY and CDR2 SMNVEV (reference sequence). CDR3 length: 14 residues. The V gene end was trimmed by 5 bases and the J gene end by 5 bases; junction bases not matched to a gene: 6.

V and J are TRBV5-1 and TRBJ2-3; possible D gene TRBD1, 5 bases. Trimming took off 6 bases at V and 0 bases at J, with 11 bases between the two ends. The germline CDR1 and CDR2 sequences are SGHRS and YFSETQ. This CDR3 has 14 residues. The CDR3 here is CASNQGASTDTQYF. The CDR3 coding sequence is TGCGCCAGCAATCAAGGGGCCAGCACAGATACGCAGTATTTT.

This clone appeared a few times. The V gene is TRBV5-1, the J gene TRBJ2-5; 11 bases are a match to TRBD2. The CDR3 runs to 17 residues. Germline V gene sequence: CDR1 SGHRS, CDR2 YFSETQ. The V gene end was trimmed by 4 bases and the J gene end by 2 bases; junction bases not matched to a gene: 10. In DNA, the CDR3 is TGCGCCAGCAGCCCGATACCCGGGACTAGCGGACAAGAGACCCAGTACTTC. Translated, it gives CASSPIPGTSGQETQYF.

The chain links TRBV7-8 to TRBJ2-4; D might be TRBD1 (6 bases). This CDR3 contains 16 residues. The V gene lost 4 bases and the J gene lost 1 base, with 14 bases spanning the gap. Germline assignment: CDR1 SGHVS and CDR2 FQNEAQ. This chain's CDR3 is CASSYNRDGAKNIQYF. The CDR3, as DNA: TGTGCCAGCAGCTACAACAGGGACGGGGCCAAAAACATTCAGTACTTC.

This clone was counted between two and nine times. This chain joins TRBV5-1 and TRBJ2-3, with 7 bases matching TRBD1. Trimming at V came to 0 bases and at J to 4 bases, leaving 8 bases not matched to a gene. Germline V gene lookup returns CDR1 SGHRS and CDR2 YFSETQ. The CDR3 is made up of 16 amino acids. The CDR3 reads CASSLGQGRPADTQYF. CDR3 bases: TGCGCCAGCAGCTTGGGACAGGGACGGCCCGCAGATACGCAGTATTTT.

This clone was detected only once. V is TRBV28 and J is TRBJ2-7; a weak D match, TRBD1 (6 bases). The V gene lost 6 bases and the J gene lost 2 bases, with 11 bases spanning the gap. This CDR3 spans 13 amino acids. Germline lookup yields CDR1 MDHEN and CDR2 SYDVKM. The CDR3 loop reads CASRPQGTYEQYF. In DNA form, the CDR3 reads TGTGCCAGCAGGCCACAGGGTACCTACGAGCAGTACTTC.

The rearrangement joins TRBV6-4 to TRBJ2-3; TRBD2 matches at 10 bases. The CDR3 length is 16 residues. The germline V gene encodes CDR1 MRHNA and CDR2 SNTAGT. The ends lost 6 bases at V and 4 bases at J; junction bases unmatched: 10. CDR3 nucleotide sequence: TGTGCCAGCAGCGGGGGTCCTGGACTAGCGGCAGATACGCAGTATTTT. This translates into CASSGGPGLAADTQYF.

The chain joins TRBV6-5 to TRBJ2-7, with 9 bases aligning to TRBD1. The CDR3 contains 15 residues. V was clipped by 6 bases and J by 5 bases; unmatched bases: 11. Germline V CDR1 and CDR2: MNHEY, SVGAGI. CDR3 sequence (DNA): TGTGCCAGCAGGACCAGCGGGACAGGGCGAAACGAGCAGTACTTC. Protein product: CASRTSGTGRNEQYF.

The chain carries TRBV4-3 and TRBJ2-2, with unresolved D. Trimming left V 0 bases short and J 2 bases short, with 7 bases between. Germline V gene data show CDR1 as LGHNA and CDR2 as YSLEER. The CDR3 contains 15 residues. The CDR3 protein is CASSQDRRNTGELFF. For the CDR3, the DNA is TGCGCCAGCAGCCAAGATCGGAGAAACACCGGGGAGCTGTTTTTT.

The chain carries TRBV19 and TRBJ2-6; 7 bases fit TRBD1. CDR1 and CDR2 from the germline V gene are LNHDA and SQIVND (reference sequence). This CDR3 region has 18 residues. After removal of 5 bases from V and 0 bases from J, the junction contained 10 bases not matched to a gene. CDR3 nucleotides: TGTGCCAGTAGTTCACCGGGACAGATTTTCTCTGGGGCCAACGTCCTGACTTTC. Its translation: CASSSPGQIFSGANVLTF.

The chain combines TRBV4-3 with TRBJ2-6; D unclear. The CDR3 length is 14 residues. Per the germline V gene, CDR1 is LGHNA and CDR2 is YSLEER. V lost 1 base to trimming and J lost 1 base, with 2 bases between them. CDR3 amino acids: CASSQASGANVLTF. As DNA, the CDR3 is TGCGCCAGCAGCCAAGCGTCTGGGGCCAACGTCCTGACTTTC.

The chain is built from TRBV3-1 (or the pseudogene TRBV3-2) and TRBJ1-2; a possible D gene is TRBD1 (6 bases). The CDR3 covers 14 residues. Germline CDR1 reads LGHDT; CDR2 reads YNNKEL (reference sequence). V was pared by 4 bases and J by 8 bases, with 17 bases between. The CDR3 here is CASSLQDSLRGYTF. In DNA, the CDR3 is TGTGCCAGCAGCCTCCAGGACAGTCTGCGGGGCTACACCTTC.

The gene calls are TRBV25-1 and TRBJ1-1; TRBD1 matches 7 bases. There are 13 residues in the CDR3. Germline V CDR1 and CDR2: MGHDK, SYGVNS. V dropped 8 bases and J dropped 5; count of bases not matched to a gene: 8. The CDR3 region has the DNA TGTGCCAGCCGGACAGGTGGAGGGACTGAAGCTTTCTTT. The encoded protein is CASRTGGGTEAFF.

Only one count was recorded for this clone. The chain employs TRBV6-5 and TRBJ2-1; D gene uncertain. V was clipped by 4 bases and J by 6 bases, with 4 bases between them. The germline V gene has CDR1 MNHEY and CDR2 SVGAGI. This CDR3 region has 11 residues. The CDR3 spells CASSSINEQFF. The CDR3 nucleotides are TGTGCCAGCAGTTCTATCAATGAGCAGTTCTTC.